This T cell receptor (beta chain) was recovered during a study of long-term antiretroviral therapy in people with HIV. Overall study context: Specimens dating back about a decade before the 2015 immediate-ART recommendation are the oldest included. Whole-study results and caveats: Increased diversity was seen after ART, yet it remained lower than in transplant donor controls. CDR3 lengths in HIV samples spanned a narrower range than controls.

As to this clone: What it binds is unknown.

CDR1 is SEHNR, CDR2 FQNEAQ, per germline (reference sequence). Trimming left V 6 bases short and J 7 bases short, with 6 bases between. The CDR3 has 11 amino acids. At minimum, one pre-ART and two post-ART PBMC samples were obtained from each donor. Survey level was the resolution at which the v3.0 immunoSEQ assay ran. Assay used: immunoSEQ multiplex PCR; TCRdb lists only in-frame clones, some missing. The table includes roughly 34,000 clones, 70% to 80% detected once. The chain uses TRBV7-9 and TRBJ1-4; no clear D gene. The clonotype comes from a man younger than 35 with HIV. Specimen: unsorted PBMCs, collected 1.9 years after starting antiretroviral therapy. In nucleotides, the CDR3 is TGTGCCAGCAGTCGGGGTGAAAAACTGTTTTTT. Its translation: CASSRGEKLFF.